This T cell receptor beta chain was retrieved from a study of blood T cell repertoires in COVID-19. Sequenced by immunoSEQ multiplex PCR; TCRdb stores in-frame clones only, minus some. The sample yields fewer than 85,000 clones, 82% seen once. CDR1 and CDR2 from the germline V gene are SEHNR and FQNEAQ (reference sequence). V shed 4 bases, J shed 4 bases, and the junction held 9 bases outside the gene matches. This CDR3 spans 15 amino acids. The sequencing sample was made of peripheral blood. The rearrangement uses TRBV7-9 and TRBJ2-7; TRBD2 matches 8 bases. This TCR derives from a woman aged 55 to 70 with acute or convalescent COVID-19. The CDR3 protein is CASSSRRTSRYEQYF. CDR3 bases: TGTGCCAGCAGCTCCCGTAGGACTAGCAGATACGAGCAGTACTTC.